The sample holds one count of the clone carrying this T cell receptor beta chain. What it binds is not known. The sample originates from a study of T cells and Merkel cell carcinoma outcomes. V shed 0 bases and J shed 7 bases, with 6 bases lying between them. The CDR3 has 13 residues. The germline V gene encodes CDR1 SNHLY and CDR2 FYNNEI. Clones were read by immunoSEQ multiplex PCR, and TCRdb kept only the in-frame ones, dropping some. The sample consists of some 15,000 clones, 75% to 85% of them appearing once. Whole-study results and caveats: Merkel cell carcinoma outcomes were reportedly predicted by repertoire and T-cell density.

This TCR derives from a human donor with Merkel cell carcinoma. The chain is built from TRBV2 and TRBJ1-4; D gene uncertain. Sequencing was performed on tumor tissue from Merkel cell carcinoma. The CDR3 nucleotides read TGTGCCAGCAGTGAAGCCCGACCTGAAAAACTGTTTTTT. Its protein is CASSEARPEKLFF.